The clone carrying this T cell receptor (beta chain) turned up a few times. The antigen is undetermined. Semi-nested PCR with Nested Universal Primer A followed constant-region reverse priming of full-length variable regions. MiXCR, run by TCRdb on the 5' RACE reads, gives a single entry per CDR3 protein. The repertoire holds 62,000 or so distinct CDR3 sequences, approximately 26% seen once, with approximately 2% in the top ten. Whole-study findings and limits: Tumor Tregs overlapped most with tumor, then blood, naive CD4+ cells. The TCR gene usage of tumor memory CD4+ T cells clustered together with blood and lymph node memory CD4+ cells and with lymph node naive CD4+ cells.

V shed 5 bases and J shed 1 base, with 12 bases lying between them. The germline V gene encodes CDR1 SGHRS and CDR2 YFSETQ. CDR3 length: 14 residues. Cells sorted as Tregs were CD4+, CD25+ and CD127-/low. The chain joins TRBV5-1 to TRBJ1-1, with D possibly matching TRBD1 (6 bases). The specimen sequenced was tumor-infiltrating Tregs sorted from the breast tumor. The clonotype was recovered from a female donor with breast cancer. CDR3 region: CASRLQTGNTEAFF. CDR3 sequence (DNA): TGCGCCAGCAGGCTTCAGACAGGGAACACTGAAGCTTTCTTT. Looking up the rest from reference TRBV5-1 and TRBJ1-1 gives the full variable domain: KAGVTQTPRYLIKTRGQQVTLSCSPISGHRSVSWYQQTPGQGLQFLFEYFSETQRNKGNFPGRFSGRQFSNSRSEMNVSTLELGDSALYLCASRLQTGNTEAFFGQGTRLTVV.